The present TCR beta chain was sequenced within a study of blood T cell repertoires in COVID-19. Study-wide context: There were acute and convalescent COVID-19 samples, and they came from the United States, Italy and Spain. PBMCs, B-cell-depleted T cells, or T cells provided the cDNA or gDNA that made up the material.

Sequencing was performed with immunoSEQ multiplex PCR; in TCRdb, only in-frame clones are kept and a portion is missing. The repertoire holds roughly 360,000 clones, with around 83% as singletons. Germline CDR1 LGHNA, CDR2 YNFKEQ. Trimming stripped 4 bases from V and 8 bases from J, with 15 bases between. The CDR3 runs to 14 residues. Across roughly 25 US areas, participants ranged in age from about 18 to 90 years. Cohort 3 donors counted as recovered after two negative PCRs, clearance, or resolved symptoms. The source is a woman aged 50 to 60 who had recovered from COVID-19. Sample: PBMCs or T cells enriched from blood (not recorded which). The rearrangement links TRBV4-2 to TRBJ1-5; a possible D gene is TRBD1 (5 bases). This CDR3 reads CASSPRRGGEPQHF. In DNA form, the CDR3 reads TGTGCCAGCAGCCCGAGGCGCGGGGGTGAGCCCCAGCATTTT.